The table lists the clone carrying this T cell receptor beta chain with many counts. TCRdb itself ran the 5' RACE reads through MiXCR, one entry per CDR3 protein. The data show 25,000 to 35,000 distinct CDR3 sequences, roughly 5.8% seen once. The sample comes from a study of early T cells in non-severe SARS-CoV-2 infection. Study at large: Unsorted whole-blood RNA was sequenced in bulk, leaving chains unpaired.

Sequencing was performed on whole blood. The sequence was obtained from an adult who was a healthcare worker with PCR-confirmed SARS-CoV-2 infection or an uninfected control (not recorded which).

The CDR3 loop is CSVDLREEGEQYF. The CDR3 DNA sequence: TGCAGCGTTGATCTGCGGGAGGAGGGCGAGCAGTACTTC. The chain joins TRBV29-1 to TRBJ2-7, with TRBD2 matching over 8 bases. This CDR3 region has 13 residues. The germline gives CDR1 SQVTM, CDR2 ANQGSEA. The junction had 7 bases not matched to a gene; V was cut back by 3 bases and J by 6 bases.